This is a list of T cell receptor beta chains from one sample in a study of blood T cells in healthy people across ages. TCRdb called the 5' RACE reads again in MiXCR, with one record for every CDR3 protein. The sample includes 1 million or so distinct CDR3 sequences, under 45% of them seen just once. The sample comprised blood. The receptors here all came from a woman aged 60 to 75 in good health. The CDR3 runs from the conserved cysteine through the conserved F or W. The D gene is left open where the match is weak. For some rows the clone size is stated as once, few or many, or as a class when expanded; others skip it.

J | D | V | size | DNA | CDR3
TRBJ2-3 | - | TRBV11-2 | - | TGTGCCAGCAGCTTTGCCCGGATGGCAGATACGCAGTATTTT | CASSFARMADTQYF
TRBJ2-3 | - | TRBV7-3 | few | TGTGCCAGCAGCTTGTGGACACCCGGATCCCTCACAGATACGCAGTATTTT | CASSLWTPGSLTDTQYF
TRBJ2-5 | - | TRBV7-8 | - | TGTGCCAGCAGCCCAGGGTGGGGGGTTGAGACCCAGTACTTC | CASSPGWGVETQYF
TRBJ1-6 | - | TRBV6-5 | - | TGTGCCAGCAGTCCCCGACAGCCGAATTCACCCCTCCACTTT | CASSPRQPNSPLHF
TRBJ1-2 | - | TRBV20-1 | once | TGCAGTGCTAGAGATTCTCCAGGGACGCATGGCTACACCTTC | CSARDSPGTHGYTF
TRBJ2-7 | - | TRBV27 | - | TGTGCCAGCAGCAAGACACCCTCCTACGAGCAGTACTTC | CASSKTPSYEQYF
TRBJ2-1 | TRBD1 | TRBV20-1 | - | TGCAGTGCTAGTAGGGGGCGTCACAATGAGCAGTTCTTC | CSASRGRHNEQFF
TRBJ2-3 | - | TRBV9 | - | TGTGCCAGCAGCTACGCCTTGACTAGCACAGATACGCAGTATTTT | CASSYALTSTDTQYF
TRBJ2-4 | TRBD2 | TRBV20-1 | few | TGCAGTGCTAGAGCGCCTAGCGGGCGTGAGGGGGGAAACATTCAGTACTTC | CSARAPSGREGGNIQYF
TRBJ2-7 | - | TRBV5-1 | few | TGCGCCAGCAGCTTGGAAAGACAGGTTACCTACGAGCAGTACTTC | CASSLERQVTYEQYF
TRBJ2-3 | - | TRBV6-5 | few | TGTGCCAGCAGTTACTGGGGCGGTACTAGCACAGATACGCAGTATTTT | CASSYWGGTSTDTQYF